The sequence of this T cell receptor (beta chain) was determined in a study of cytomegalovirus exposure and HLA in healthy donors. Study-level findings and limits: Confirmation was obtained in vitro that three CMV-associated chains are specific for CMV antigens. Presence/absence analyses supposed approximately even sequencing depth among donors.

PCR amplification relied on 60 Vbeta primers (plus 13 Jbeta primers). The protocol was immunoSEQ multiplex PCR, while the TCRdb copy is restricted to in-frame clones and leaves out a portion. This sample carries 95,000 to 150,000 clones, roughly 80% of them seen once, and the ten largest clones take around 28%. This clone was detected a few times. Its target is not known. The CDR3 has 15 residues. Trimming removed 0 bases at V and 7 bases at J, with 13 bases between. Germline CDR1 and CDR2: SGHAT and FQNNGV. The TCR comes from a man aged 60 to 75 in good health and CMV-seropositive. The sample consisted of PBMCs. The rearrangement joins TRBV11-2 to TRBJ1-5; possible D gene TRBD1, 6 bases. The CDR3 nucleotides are TGTGCCAGCAGCTTAGATTCCACAGGGAGACAGCCCCAGCATTTT. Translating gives CASSLDSTGRQPQHF.